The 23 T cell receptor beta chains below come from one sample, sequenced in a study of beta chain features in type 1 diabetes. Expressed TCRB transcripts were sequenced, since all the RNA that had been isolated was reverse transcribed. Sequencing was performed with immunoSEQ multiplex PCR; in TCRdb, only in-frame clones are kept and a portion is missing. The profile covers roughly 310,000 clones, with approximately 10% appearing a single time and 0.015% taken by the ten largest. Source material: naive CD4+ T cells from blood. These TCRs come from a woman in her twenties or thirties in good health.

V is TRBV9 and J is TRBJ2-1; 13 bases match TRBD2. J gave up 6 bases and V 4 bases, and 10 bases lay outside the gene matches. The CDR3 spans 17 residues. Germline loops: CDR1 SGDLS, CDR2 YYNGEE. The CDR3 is CASSPGTSGIGTNEQFF. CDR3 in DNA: TGTGCCAGCAGCCCTGGGACTAGCGGGATCGGTACCAATGAGCAGTTCTTC.

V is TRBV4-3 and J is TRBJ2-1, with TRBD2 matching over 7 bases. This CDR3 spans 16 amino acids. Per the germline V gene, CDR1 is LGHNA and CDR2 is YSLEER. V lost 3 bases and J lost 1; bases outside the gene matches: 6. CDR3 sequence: CASSHPSGSSYNEQFF. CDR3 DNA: TGCGCCAGCAGCCACCCTAGCGGATCTTCCTACAATGAGCAGTTCTTC.

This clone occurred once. The CDR3 nucleotides are TGTGCCAGCACCTTGGGGACAGGGGATTATGAGCAGTTCTTC. Translating it yields CASTLGTGDYEQFF. The V gene is TRBV27, the J gene TRBJ2-1; 10 nucleotides line up with TRBD1. Germline V gives CDR1 MNHEY, CDR2 SMNVEV (reference sequence). The CDR3 runs to 14 residues. The junction had 8 bases not matched to a gene; V was cut back by 7 bases and J by 8 bases.

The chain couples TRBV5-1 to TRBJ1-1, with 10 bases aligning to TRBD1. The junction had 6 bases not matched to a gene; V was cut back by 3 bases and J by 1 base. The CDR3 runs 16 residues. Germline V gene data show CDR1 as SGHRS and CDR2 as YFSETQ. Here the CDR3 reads CASSSWTGGQNTEAFF. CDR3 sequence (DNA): TGCGCCAGCAGCTCATGGACAGGGGGTCAGAACACTGAAGCTTTCTTT. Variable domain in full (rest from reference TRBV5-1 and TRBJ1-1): KAGVTQTPRYLIKTRGQQVTLSCSPISGHRSVSWYQQTPGQGLQFLFEYFSETQRNKGNFPGRFSGRQFSNSRSEMNVSTLELGDSALYLCASSSWTGGQNTEAFFGQGTRLTVV.

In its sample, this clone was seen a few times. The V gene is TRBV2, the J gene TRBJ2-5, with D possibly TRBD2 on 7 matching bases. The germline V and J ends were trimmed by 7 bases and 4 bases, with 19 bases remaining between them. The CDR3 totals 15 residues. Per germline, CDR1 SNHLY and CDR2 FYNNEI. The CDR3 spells CASNSRGPPGETQYF. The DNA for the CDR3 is TGTGCCAGCAATTCGCGGGGGCCCCCTGGAGAGACCCAGTACTTC.

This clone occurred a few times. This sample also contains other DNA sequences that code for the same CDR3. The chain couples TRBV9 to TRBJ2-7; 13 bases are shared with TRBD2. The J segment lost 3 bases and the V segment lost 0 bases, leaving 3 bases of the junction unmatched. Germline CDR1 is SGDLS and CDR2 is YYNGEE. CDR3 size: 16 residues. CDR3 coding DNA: TGTGCCAGCAGCGTAGGTGGGACTAGCGGGAACTACGAGCAGTACTTC. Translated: CASSVGGTSGNYEQYF.

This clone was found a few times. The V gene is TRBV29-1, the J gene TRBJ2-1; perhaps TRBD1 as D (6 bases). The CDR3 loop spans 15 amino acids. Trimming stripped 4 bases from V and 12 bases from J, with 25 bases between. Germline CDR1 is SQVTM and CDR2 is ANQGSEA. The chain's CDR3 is CSVGHLDRYEAVQFF. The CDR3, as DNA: TGCAGCGTTGGGCACTTAGACAGGTACGAAGCGGTGCAGTTCTTC.

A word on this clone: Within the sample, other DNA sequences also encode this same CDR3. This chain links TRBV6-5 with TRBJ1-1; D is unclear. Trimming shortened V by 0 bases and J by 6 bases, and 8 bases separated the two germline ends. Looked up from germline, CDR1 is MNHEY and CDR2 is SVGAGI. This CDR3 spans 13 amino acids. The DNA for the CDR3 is TGTGCCAGCAGTTACTCACGAGGGTCTGAAGCTTTCTTT. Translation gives CASSYSRGSEAFF.

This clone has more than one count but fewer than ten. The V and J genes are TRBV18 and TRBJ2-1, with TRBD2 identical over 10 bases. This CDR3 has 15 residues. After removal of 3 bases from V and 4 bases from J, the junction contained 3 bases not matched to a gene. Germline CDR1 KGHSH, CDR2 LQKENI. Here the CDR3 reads CASSPTSGDYNEQFF. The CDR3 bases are TGTGCCAGCTCACCTACTAGCGGGGATTACAATGAGCAGTTCTTC.

CDR3 sequence (DNA): TGTGCCAGCAGCCCCGGGGAGGGGAACTACGAGCAGTACTTC. It is translated as CASSPGEGNYEQYF. This rearrangement joins TRBV9 to TRBJ2-7, with 7 bases identical to TRBD2. This CDR3 has 14 amino acids. With V trimmed by 4 bases and J by 3 bases, 7 bases remained unmatched. In germline, CDR1 is SGDLS, CDR2 YYNGEE.

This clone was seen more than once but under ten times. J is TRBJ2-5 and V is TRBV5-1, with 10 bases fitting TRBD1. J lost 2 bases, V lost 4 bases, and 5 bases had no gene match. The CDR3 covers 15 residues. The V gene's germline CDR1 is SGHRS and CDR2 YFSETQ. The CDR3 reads CASSVGTGAQETQYF. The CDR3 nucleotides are TGCGCCAGCAGCGTGGGGACAGGGGCACAAGAGACCCAGTACTTC.

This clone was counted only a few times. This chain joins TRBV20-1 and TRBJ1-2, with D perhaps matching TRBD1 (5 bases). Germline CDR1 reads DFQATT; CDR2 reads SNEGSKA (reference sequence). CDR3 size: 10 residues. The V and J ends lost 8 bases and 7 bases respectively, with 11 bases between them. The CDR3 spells CSRGTGGYTF. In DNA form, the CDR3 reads TGCAGTCGGGGGACTGGTGGCTACACCTTC.

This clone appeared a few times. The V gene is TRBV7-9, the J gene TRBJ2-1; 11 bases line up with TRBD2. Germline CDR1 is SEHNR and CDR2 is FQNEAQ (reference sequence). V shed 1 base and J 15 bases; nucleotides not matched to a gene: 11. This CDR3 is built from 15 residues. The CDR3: CASSLVGTSGSGWFF. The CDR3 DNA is TGTGCCAGCAGCTTAGTGGGGACTAGCGGCAGTGGGTGGTTCTTC. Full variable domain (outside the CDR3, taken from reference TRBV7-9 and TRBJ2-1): DTGVSQNPRHKITKRGQNVTFRCDPISEHNRLYWYRQTLGQGPEFLTYFQNEAQLEKSRLLSDRFSAERPKGSFSTLEIQRTEQGDSAMYLCASSLVGTSGSGWFFGPGTRLTVL.

This chain's CDR3 is CAINTGDGQPQHF. CDR3 DNA sequence: TGTGCCATCAACACAGGGGACGGTCAGCCCCAGCATTTT. The chain is built from TRBV10-3 and TRBJ1-5; the match to TRBD1 covers 7 bases. Germline trimming cut 7 bases from V and 6 bases from J; bases unmatched to any gene: 6. Germline CDR1 is ENHRY and CDR2 is SYGVKD. The CDR3 has 13 residues.

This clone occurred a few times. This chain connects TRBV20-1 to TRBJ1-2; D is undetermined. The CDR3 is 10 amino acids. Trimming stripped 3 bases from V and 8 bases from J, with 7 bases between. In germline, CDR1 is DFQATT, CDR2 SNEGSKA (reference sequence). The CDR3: CSASREGYTF. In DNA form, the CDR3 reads TGCAGTGCTAGTCGCGAAGGCTACACCTTC.

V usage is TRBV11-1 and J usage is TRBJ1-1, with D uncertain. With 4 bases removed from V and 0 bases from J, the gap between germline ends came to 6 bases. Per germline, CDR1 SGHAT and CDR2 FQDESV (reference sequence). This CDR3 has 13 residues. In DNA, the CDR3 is TGTGCCAGCAGCTCCGACTTGAACACTGAAGCTTTCTTT. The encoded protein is CASSSDLNTEAFF.

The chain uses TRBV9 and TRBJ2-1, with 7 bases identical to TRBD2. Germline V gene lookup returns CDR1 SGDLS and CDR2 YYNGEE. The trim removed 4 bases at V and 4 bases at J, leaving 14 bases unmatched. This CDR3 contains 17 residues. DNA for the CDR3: TGTGCCAGCAGCCCCTCGCGGGGGAGCGGGATTTACAATGAGCAGTTCTTC. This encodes CASSPSRGSGIYNEQFF. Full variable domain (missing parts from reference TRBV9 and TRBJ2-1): DSGVTQTPKHLITATGQRVTLRCSPRSGDLSVYWYQQSLDQGLQFLIQYYNGEERAKGNILERFSAQQFPDLHSELNLSSLELGDSALYFCASSPSRGSGIYNEQFFGPGTRLTVL.

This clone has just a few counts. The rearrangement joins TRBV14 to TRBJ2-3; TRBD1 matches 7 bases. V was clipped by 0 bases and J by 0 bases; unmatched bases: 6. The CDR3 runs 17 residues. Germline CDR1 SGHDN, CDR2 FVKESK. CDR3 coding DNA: TGTGCCAGCAGCCAAGATCGAGGGACAGCTAGCACAGATACGCAGTATTTT. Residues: CASSQDRGTASTDTQYF.

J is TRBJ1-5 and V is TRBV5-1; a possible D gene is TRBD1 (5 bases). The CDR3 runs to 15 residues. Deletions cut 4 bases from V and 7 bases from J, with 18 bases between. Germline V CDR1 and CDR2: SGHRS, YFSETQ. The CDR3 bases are TGCGCCAGCAGCCTCTGGGGGGACGCTGACCAGCCCCAGCATTTT. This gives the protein CASSLWGDADQPQHF.

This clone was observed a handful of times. The CDR3 sequence: CASSQASGRSYEQYF. CDR3 DNA sequence: TGCGCCAGCAGCCAAGCTAGCGGGAGGTCCTACGAGCAGTACTTC. The chain employs TRBV5-1 and TRBJ2-7; 11 bases agree with TRBD2. CDR1 is SGHRS, CDR2 YFSETQ, per germline. J lost 1 base, V lost 4 bases, and 4 bases had no gene match. The CDR3 length is 15 residues. Using reference TRBV5-1 and TRBJ2-7 for the parts outside the CDR3, the full variable domain is KAGVTQTPRYLIKTRGQQVTLSCSPISGHRSVSWYQQTPGQGLQFLFEYFSETQRNKGNFPGRFSGRQFSNSRSEMNVSTLELGDSALYLCASSQASGRSYEQYFGPGTRLTVT.

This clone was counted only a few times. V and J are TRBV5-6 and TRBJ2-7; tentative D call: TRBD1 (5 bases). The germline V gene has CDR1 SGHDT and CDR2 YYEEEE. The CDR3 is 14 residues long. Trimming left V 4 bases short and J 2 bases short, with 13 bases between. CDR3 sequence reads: CASSLRGQTYEQYF. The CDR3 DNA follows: TGTGCCAGCAGCCTAAGGGGCCAAACCTACGAGCAGTACTTC.

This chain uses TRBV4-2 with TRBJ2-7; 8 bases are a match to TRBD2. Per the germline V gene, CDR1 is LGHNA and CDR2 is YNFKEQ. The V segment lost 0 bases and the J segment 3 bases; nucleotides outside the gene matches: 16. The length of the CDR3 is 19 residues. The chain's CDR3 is CASSQERGVGVARDYEQYF. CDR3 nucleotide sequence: TGTGCCAGCAGCCAAGAGCGGGGGGTGGGGGTCGCGCGGGACTACGAGCAGTACTTC.

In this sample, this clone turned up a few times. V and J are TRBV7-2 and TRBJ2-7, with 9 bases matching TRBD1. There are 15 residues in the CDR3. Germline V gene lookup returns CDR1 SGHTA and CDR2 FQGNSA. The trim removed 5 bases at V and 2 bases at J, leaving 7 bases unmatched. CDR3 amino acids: CASSLPRTGAYEQYF. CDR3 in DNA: TGTGCCAGCAGCCTCCCCCGGACAGGGGCCTACGAGCAGTACTTC.